The rows below give T cell receptor beta chains drawn from one sample of a study of human T cells and chemical hapten exposure. From the RACE reads, TCRdb called clonotypes with MiXCR, one entry per CDR3 protein. The data contain some 340,000 distinct CDR3 sequences, around 7% of them singletons. The sequences come from whole blood, collected in connection with sensitization to the hapten diphenylcyclopropenone (DPC). These TCRs come from a woman younger than 35 with alopecia areata. Some clones in this sample may be carry-over from other donors' samples. Each CDR3 is given with its conserved first and last residue. D genes are given only for firm matches. The size entry is marked missing in some rows and otherwise reads once, few, many or a size class.

v_gene: TRBV12-3/TRBV12-4
abundance: NA
j_gene: TRBJ2-4
d_gene: TRBD2
CDR3nt: TGTGCCAGCAGCCCCGGGGGGACTCTAGCCAAAAACATTCAGTACTTC
CDR3aa: CASSPGGTLAKNIQYF

v_gene: TRBV6-6
abundance: medium-sized
j_gene: TRBJ2-3
d_gene: NA
CDR3nt: TGTGCCAGCAGTTACGTGCGGGGTCCCGACTATACGCAGTATTTT
CDR3aa: CASSYVRGPDYTQYF

v_gene: TRBV10-3
abundance: many
j_gene: TRBJ1-5
d_gene: TRBD1
CDR3nt: TGTGCCATCAGTGAGTCGGGGACAGGGGGCGACCAGCCCCAGCATTTT
CDR3aa: CAISESGTGGDQPQHF

v_gene: TRBV10-3
abundance: few
j_gene: TRBJ2-3
d_gene: NA
CDR3nt: TGTGCCATCAGTGAGGTGGCAAACACAGATACGCAGTATTTT
CDR3aa: CAISEVANTDTQYF

v_gene: TRBV7-8
abundance: many
j_gene: TRBJ2-4
d_gene: NA
CDR3nt: TGTGCCAGCACCCCGAACTTGTGGGGATTAGCCAAAAACATTCAGTACTTC
CDR3aa: CASTPNLWGLAKNIQYF

v_gene: TRBV7-2
abundance: NA
j_gene: TRBJ2-3
d_gene: NA
CDR3nt: TGTGCCACCTCTAACGGGCCTGGCACAGATACGCAGTATTTT
CDR3aa: CATSNGPGTDTQYF

v_gene: TRBV28
abundance: many
j_gene: TRBJ2-7
d_gene: TRBD1
CDR3nt: TGTGCCAGCAGTCCCCCAGGGGGCCGCGAGCAGTACTTC
CDR3aa: CASSPPGGREQYF

v_gene: TRBV12-3/TRBV12-4
abundance: NA
j_gene: TRBJ2-1
d_gene: TRBD1
CDR3nt: TGTGCCAGCATCAGGACAGGGGGTCATGAGCAGTTCTTC
CDR3aa: CASIRTGGHEQFF

v_gene: TRBV5-4
abundance: NA
j_gene: TRBJ2-7
d_gene: NA
CDR3nt: TGTGCCAGCAGCTCCGGGACGCCTGCTCTAGAGCAGTACTTC
CDR3aa: CASSSGTPALEQYF

v_gene: TRBV7-2
abundance: NA
j_gene: TRBJ1-5
d_gene: TRBD1
CDR3nt: TGTGCCAGCAGCTTTTCACCAACAGGGGTGAGCAATCAGCCCCAGCATTTT
CDR3aa: CASSFSPTGVSNQPQHF

v_gene: TRBV27
abundance: many
j_gene: TRBJ2-7
d_gene: NA
CDR3nt: TGTGCCAGCAGGCCAGAGGGACGTCAGAGCTCCTACGAGCAGTACTTC
CDR3aa: CASRPEGRQSSYEQYF

v_gene: TRBV6-5
abundance: NA
j_gene: TRBJ1-1
d_gene: NA
CDR3nt: TGTGCCAGCAATCCTGGACAGAAGACTGAAGCTTTCTTT
CDR3aa: CASNPGQKTEAFF

v_gene: TRBV7-9
abundance: many
j_gene: TRBJ1-1
d_gene: NA
CDR3nt: TGTGCCAGCAGCTTATGGGGGCAGGACACTGAAGCTTTCTTT
CDR3aa: CASSLWGQDTEAFF

v_gene: TRBV20-1
abundance: NA
j_gene: TRBJ1-2
d_gene: NA
CDR3nt: TGCAGTGCTCGCCAGGGGCAGATCTATGGCTACACCTTC
CDR3aa: CSARQGQIYGYTF

v_gene: TRBV20-1
abundance: NA
j_gene: TRBJ1-5
d_gene: NA
CDR3nt: TGCAGTGTTAAAGTGAGGGAGTCTCAGCCCCAGCATTTT
CDR3aa: CSVKVRESQPQHF

v_gene: TRBV6-2/TRBV6-3
abundance: NA
j_gene: TRBJ1-5
d_gene: TRBD1
CDR3nt: TGTGCCAGCACAAACTCACGGACAGGGAATCAGCCCCAGCATTTT
CDR3aa: CASTNSRTGNQPQHF

v_gene: TRBV7-9
abundance: few
j_gene: TRBJ1-6
d_gene: NA
CDR3nt: TGTGCCAGCAGCTTAGCCGGGGGGCCGAGCTCCTATAATTCACCCCTCCACTTT
CDR3aa: CASSLAGGPSSYNSPLHF

v_gene: TRBV20-1
abundance: many
j_gene: TRBJ2-3
d_gene: NA
CDR3nt: TGCAGTGCTAGCCGGGGGCGCCTCACAGATACGCAGTATTTT
CDR3aa: CSASRGRLTDTQYF

v_gene: TRBV6-6
abundance: few
j_gene: TRBJ1-5
d_gene: TRBD1
CDR3nt: TGTGCCAGCAGTTATAAGGGACAGTTTAATCAGCCCCAGCATTTT
CDR3aa: CASSYKGQFNQPQHF

v_gene: TRBV7-3
abundance: many
j_gene: TRBJ1-1
d_gene: NA
CDR3nt: TGTGCCAGCTCCCTACTTATGGGCACTGAAGCTTTCTTT
CDR3aa: CASSLLMGTEAFF

v_gene: TRBV6-1
abundance: NA
j_gene: TRBJ1-4
d_gene: NA
CDR3nt: TGTGCCAGCAGTGAAGCCGGCATAGGACTGTTTTTT
CDR3aa: CASSEAGIGLFF

v_gene: TRBV18
abundance: many
j_gene: TRBJ1-2
d_gene: NA
CDR3nt: TGTGCCAGCTCCCCCGGGGCTCGGAGTTATGGCTACACCTTC
CDR3aa: CASSPGARSYGYTF

v_gene: TRBV3-1
abundance: few
j_gene: TRBJ2-7
d_gene: NA
CDR3nt: TGTGCCAGCAGCCCCGGGCCGGACAGCTACTACGAGCAGTACTTC
CDR3aa: CASSPGPDSYYEQYF

v_gene: TRBV20-1
abundance: NA
j_gene: TRBJ2-2
d_gene: NA
CDR3nt: TGCAGTGCAAGACCGGGGCGGAACACCGGGGAGCTGTTTTTT
CDR3aa: CSARPGRNTGELFF

v_gene: TRBV6-1
abundance: many
j_gene: TRBJ2-7
d_gene: NA
CDR3nt: TGTGCCAGCAGTCTAATAACGAACTACGAGCAGTACTTC
CDR3aa: CASSLITNYEQYF

v_gene: TRBV28
abundance: few
j_gene: TRBJ2-2
d_gene: NA
CDR3nt: TGTGCCAGCAGTTCCTCGGGACACGACCTGAACACCGGGGAGCTGTTTTTT
CDR3aa: CASSSSGHDLNTGELFF

v_gene: TRBV7-2
abundance: few
j_gene: TRBJ2-6
d_gene: TRBD1
CDR3nt: TGTGCCAGCGGAGAGGGGACAGGGTGGACTGGGGCCAACGTCCTGACTTTC
CDR3aa: CASGEGTGWTGANVLTF

v_gene: TRBV7-2
abundance: NA
j_gene: TRBJ2-7
d_gene: NA
CDR3nt: TGTGCCAGCGGCCACGAGCAGTACTTC
CDR3aa: CASGHEQYF

v_gene: TRBV7-2
abundance: NA
j_gene: TRBJ2-3
d_gene: NA
CDR3nt: TGTGCCAGCAGCCTACGACAGGTTTCTCACACAGATACGCAGTATTTT
CDR3aa: CASSLRQVSHTDTQYF

v_gene: TRBV6-6
abundance: few
j_gene: TRBJ1-6
d_gene: NA
CDR3nt: TGTGCCAGCAGTTACTCGAATGGGGGCTGGGATTCACCCCTCCACTTT
CDR3aa: CASSYSNGGWDSPLHF